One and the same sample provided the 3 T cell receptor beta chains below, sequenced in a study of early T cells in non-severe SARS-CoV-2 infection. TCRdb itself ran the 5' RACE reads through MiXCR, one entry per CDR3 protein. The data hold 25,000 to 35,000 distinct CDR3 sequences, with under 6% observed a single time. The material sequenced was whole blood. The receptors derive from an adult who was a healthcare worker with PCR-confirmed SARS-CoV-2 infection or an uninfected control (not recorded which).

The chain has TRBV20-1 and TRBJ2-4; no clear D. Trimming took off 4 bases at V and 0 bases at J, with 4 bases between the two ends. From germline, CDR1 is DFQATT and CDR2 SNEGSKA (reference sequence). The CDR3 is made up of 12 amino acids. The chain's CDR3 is CSANRAKNIQYF. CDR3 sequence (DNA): TGCAGTGCTAACAGAGCCAAAAACATTCAGTACTTC.

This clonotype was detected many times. CDR3 DNA: TGCAGTGCTACCCGACTGATCATGAACACTGAAGCTTTCTTT. This encodes CSATRLIMNTEAFF. The gene calls are TRBV20-1 and TRBJ1-1, with unresolved D. There are 14 residues in the CDR3. Germline lookup yields CDR1 DFQATT and CDR2 SNEGSKA (reference sequence). V dropped 4 bases and J dropped 0 bases, with 12 bases sitting between them.

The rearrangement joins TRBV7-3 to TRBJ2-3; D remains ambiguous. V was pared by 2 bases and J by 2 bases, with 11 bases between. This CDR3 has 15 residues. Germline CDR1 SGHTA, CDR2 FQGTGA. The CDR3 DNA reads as TGTGCCAGCAGCTTAGAAGGGTCCCTCACAGATACGCAGTATTTT. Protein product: CASSLEGSLTDTQYF.